This T cell receptor (beta chain) comes out of a study of tumor and adjacent non-tumor tissue in lung cancer. The table lists this clonotype with a count of one. RNA was extracted from bulk tissue without any cell sorting. More than 3 cm separated this lung sample from the edge of the tumor. TCRbeta libraries were built with three rounds of nested PCR, modified from ARM-PCR. TCRdb reprocessed the multiplex PCR reads with MiXCR, giving one entry per CDR3 protein. The sample includes about 98,000 distinct CDR3 sequences, roughly 80% of them seen just once. This CDR3 is 18 amino acids long. The germline gives CDR1 SGHAT, CDR2 FQDESV (reference sequence). With 4 bases clipped from V and 11 bases from J, the junction kept 23 bases outside the gene matches.

The chain carries TRBV11-1 and TRBJ2-1; 7 positions agree with TRBD2. The specimen was distant non-tumor lung tissue. This clonotype originated in a man between 60 and 75 years old with small cell lung cancer. The CDR3 region is CASSSESRTSGSGNQQFF. The CDR3 bases are TGTGCCAGCAGCTCAGAATCGAGGACTAGTGGAAGTGGTAATCAGCAGTTCTTC. The variable domain in full, with the rest retrieved from reference TRBV11-1 and TRBJ2-1, is EAEVAQSPRYKITEKSQAVAFWCDPISGHATLYWYRQILGQGPELLVQFQDESVVDDSQLPKDRFSAERLKGVDSTLKIQPAELGDSAMYLCASSSESRTSGSGNQQFFGPGTRLTVL.